Detailed here is one T cell receptor (beta chain). No antigen is known for it. Researchers ran the PCR with 60 Vbeta and 13 Jbeta primers. Repertoires were generated with immunoSEQ multiplex PCR, while TCRdb's copy carries only in-frame clones and drops some. The table has some 130,000 clones, approximately 80% seen once; the top ten hold 5.5% to 7%. This entry is derived from a study of cytomegalovirus exposure and HLA in healthy donors. The overall study: Most genotyped donors, approximately 81% of about 430, had Caucasian-associated genetic ancestry. Whole-study results and caveats: Investigators reported approximately 150 TCR beta chains as tied to cytomegalovirus. In vitro confirmation showed three CMV-associated chains to be CMV antigen specific. The HLA-A and HLA-B alleles of most subjects were reportedly predicted accurately from TCR beta sequences.

Trimming pared 8 bases from V and 10 bases from J, leaving 21 bases between. Per germline, CDR1 MNHNS and CDR2 SASEGT. This CDR3 is built from 15 residues. The source of this sequence is a woman aged 35 to 49 in good health and CMV-seropositive. The sample was PBMCs. The chain combines TRBV6-1 with TRBJ1-6; D gene unclear. In nucleotides, the CDR3 is TGTGCCAGCCGCCGCCCACCGCCAGGCAGCTCACCCCTCCACTTT. Protein: CASRRPPPGSSPLHF.